This TCR beta chain was recorded in a study of blood T cell repertoires in COVID-19. Study background: Nucleic acid was either cDNA or gDNA, and it came from T cells, B-cell-depleted T cells, or PBMCs.

CDR1 SNHLY and CDR2 FYNNEI come from the germline V gene. This CDR3 region has 13 residues. Trimming removed 0 bases from V and 10 bases from J, with 10 bases in between. How the authors handled the data: Reference gene primer amplification in the assay estimated nucleated cell counts. TCRdb keeps only in-frame clones here, not all; method: immunoSEQ multiplex PCR. The V and J calls and clone size were taken over from that table, and D and trimming were inferred from the DNA. The table includes 150,000 to 160,000 clones, about 80% detected once. The clonotype was recovered from a man aged 60-69 years with acute or convalescent COVID-19. J is TRBJ2-1 and V is TRBV2; tentatively, D is TRBD2 (5 bases). The specimen was peripheral blood. This CDR3 reads CASSEAEGGEQFF. CDR3 nucleotide sequence: TGTGCCAGCAGTGAAGCCGAGGGCGGGGAGCAGTTCTTC.